The clone carrying this T cell receptor (beta chain) was seen more than once but under ten times. What it recognizes is unknown. V shed 4 bases, J shed 3 bases, and the junction held 16 bases outside the gene matches. The CDR3 consists of 20 residues. The germline CDR1 and CDR2 sequences are MDHEN and SYDVKM. These data come from a study of CD8 T cells in ankylosing spondylitis. Whole-study results and caveats: Disease-linked clones, CD8+, were relatively rare in peripheral blood. Seemingly characteristic of ankylosing spondylitis blood was a TCR beta motif consisting of roughly 8 highly homologous variants. In synovial fluid and blood from reactive arthritis, some motif variants were previously reported. Reports say disease-linked clones showed up significantly more in matched ankylosing spondylitis synovial fluid.

TCR beta libraries were made by quantitative 5'-RACE with molecular barcodes. TCRdb redid the calling of the 5' RACE reads with MiXCR, one entry per CDR3 protein. The sample holds about 450,000 distinct CDR3 sequences, roughly 26% seen once. The sequenced sample was blood, either unsorted or a sorted T cell fraction (not recorded which). The receptor was derived from a male donor with ankylosing spondylitis. The V gene is TRBV28, the J gene TRBJ2-7, with 15 bases that match TRBD2. This chain's CDR3 is CASSSLRTSGRADSRYEQYV. The DNA for the CDR3 is TGTGCCAGCAGTTCTTTGAGGACTAGCGGGAGGGCCGATTCCCGCTACGAGCAGTACGTC.